The 30 T cell receptor beta chains in this list originate from one sample, sequenced in a study of shared clonotypes between healthy human individuals. Using immunoSEQ multiplex PCR, the repertoire was profiled, and TCRdb retains in-frame clones only, with some absent. The sample lists 900,000 to 1,200,000 clones, approximately 78% occurring once. Sequenced input: memory CD4+ T cells from PBMCs. Subset defined: CD45RA-negative fraction. These receptors all come from a man younger than 30 in good health. Some clones in this sample may be carry-over from other donors' samples.

This clone was seen a handful of times. The same CDR3 also results from other DNA sequences found in this sample. V is TRBV5-1 and J is TRBJ2-3; the D is unclear. Germline lookup yields CDR1 SGHRS and CDR2 YFSETQ. V shed 0 bases and J shed 5 bases, with 4 bases lying between them. The CDR3 totals 12 residues. The CDR3: CASSLEGDTQYF. The CDR3 DNA is TGCGCCAGCAGCTTGGAGGGAGATACGCAGTATTTT.

This rearrangement joins TRBV29-1 to TRBJ2-5; D gene uncertain. The length of the CDR3 is 12 residues. Looked up from germline, CDR1 is SQVTM and CDR2 is ANQGSEA. The ends were cut back, 7 bases at V and 5 bases at J, with 14 bases in the middle. Here the CDR3 reads CSARLQAETQYF. DNA of the CDR3: TGCAGCGCTCGGCTCCAAGCTGAGACCCAGTACTTC.

The rearrangement links TRBV28 to TRBJ1-5, with D possibly TRBD1 on 6 matching bases. Looked up from germline, CDR1 is MDHEN and CDR2 is SYDVKM. V lost 8 bases and J lost 6, with 23 bases in between. The CDR3 runs 16 residues. For the CDR3, the DNA is TGTGCCAGCCAGAACCGGGACAATAGTATTGTTCAGCCCCAGCATTTT. This translates into CASQNRDNSIVQPQHF.

The V and J genes are TRBV6-6 and TRBJ2-7; no clear D gene. V was shortened by 5 bases and J by 2 bases, with 13 bases between the two germline ends. Germline lookup yields CDR1 MNHNY and CDR2 SVGAGI (reference sequence). The CDR3 has 14 amino acids. For the CDR3, the DNA is TGTGCCAGCAGTCTCCCCGGACGAGCCTACGAGCAGTACTTC. Encoded protein: CASSLPGRAYEQYF.

This clone appeared a single time. The chain uses TRBV5-1 and TRBJ2-3, with 7 positions matching TRBD2. The CDR3 is made up of 13 amino acids. CDR1 SGHRS and CDR2 YFSETQ come from the germline V gene. Unmatched junction bases numbered 4, after V lost 5 bases and J lost 4 bases. CDR3 sequence (DNA): TGCGCCAGCAGACAGCGGGACCCAGATACGCAGTATTTT. Its translation is CASRQRDPDTQYF.

The DNA of the CDR3 is TGTGCCAGCAGTGCCCCCGCCAGGGGTGGAACCGGGGAGCTGTTTTTT. It is translated as CASSAPARGGTGELFF. The chain is built from TRBV28 and TRBJ2-2; a weak D match, TRBD1 (6 bases). V shed 5 bases and J shed 5 bases, with 18 bases lying between them. This CDR3 has 16 residues. Looked up from germline, CDR1 is MDHEN and CDR2 is SYDVKM.

This rearrangement joins TRBV10-3 to TRBJ2-5; D perhaps matches TRBD2 (5 bases). The V and J ends lost 4 bases and 1 base respectively, with 13 bases between them. Germline V lookup: CDR1 ENHRY, CDR2 SYGVKD. This CDR3 region has 15 residues. CDR3 region: CAISGYKAGQETQYF. The CDR3 DNA reads as TGTGCCATCAGTGGTTACAAGGCGGGCCAAGAGACCCAGTACTTC.

V and J are TRBV6-6 and TRBJ2-6; D unresolved. The CDR3 is 15 residues long. The germline V gene encodes CDR1 MNHNY and CDR2 SVGAGI (reference sequence). Trimming cost V 8 bases and J 0 bases, with 11 bases left between them. CDR3 coding DNA: TGTGCCAGCCGACGTCCGGTCTCTGGGGCCAACGTCCTGACTTTC. Its protein is CASRRPVSGANVLTF.

The V gene is TRBV11-2, the J gene TRBJ1-2; weak D call: TRBD1 (6 bases). The germline CDR1 and CDR2 sequences are SGHAT and FQNNGV. Trimming took off 5 bases at V and 1 base at J, with 14 bases between the two ends. This CDR3 has 15 residues. CDR3 in DNA: TGTGCCAGCAGCCCGACAGGCGGGGTTAACTATGGCTACACCTTC. Its protein is CASSPTGGVNYGYTF.

The J gene is TRBJ1-1, the V gene TRBV7-2; TRBD1 agrees at 7 bases. Germline V gives CDR1 SGHTA, CDR2 FQGNSA. The length of the CDR3 is 13 residues. V shed 1 base, J shed 11 bases, and the junction held 7 bases outside the gene matches. The CDR3 loop is CASSLVEGAQAFF. In DNA form, the CDR3 reads TGTGCCAGCAGCTTAGTAGAGGGGGCGCAGGCTTTCTTT. Filled out from reference TRBV7-2 and TRBJ1-1, the complete variable domain reads GAGVSQSPSNKVTEKGKDVELRCDPISGHTALYWYRQSLGQGLEFLIYFQGNSAPDKSGLPSDRFSAERTGGSVSTLTIQRTQQEDSAVYLCASSLVEGAQAFFGQGTRLTVV.

The chain carries TRBV7-2 and TRBJ2-7; no reliable D call. CDR1 is SGHTA, CDR2 FQGNSA, per germline. CDR3 length: 12 amino acids. Trimming removed 4 bases from V and 0 bases from J, with 4 bases in between. The CDR3 loop reads CASSSRSYEQYF. The CDR3 DNA follows: TGTGCCAGCAGCTCCCGCTCCTACGAGCAGTACTTC.

The CDR3 region is CATSRDPRWEGYNQPQHF. DNA for the CDR3: TGTGCCACCAGCAGAGATCCCCGGTGGGAGGGCTACAATCAGCCCCAGCATTTT. The chain links TRBV15 to TRBJ1-5; D is undetermined. Germline V CDR1 and CDR2: LNHNV, YYDKDF (reference sequence). This CDR3 spans 18 amino acids. Between the trimmed V and J ends, which lost 0 bases and 3 bases, there was a span of 18 bases.

This chain connects TRBV6-6 to TRBJ2-1, with TRBD1 matching over 7 bases. The CDR3 is 15 residues long. Trimming removed 5 bases from V and 4 bases from J; junction bases left unmatched: 8. From germline, CDR1 is MNHNY and CDR2 SVGAGI (reference sequence). CDR3: CASSRRQGPYNEQFF. The DNA of the CDR3 is TGTGCCAGCAGTCGCCGACAGGGACCTTACAATGAGCAGTTCTTC.

This rearrangement joins TRBV6-1 to TRBJ2-2, with 7 bases aligning to TRBD1. The CDR3 runs to 15 residues. The germline gives CDR1 MNHNS, CDR2 SASEGT. The junction had 5 bases not matched to a gene; V was cut back by 5 bases and J by 2 bases. CDR3 DNA sequence: TGTGCCAGCAGTTCCGGGACAGCTAACACCGGGGAGCTGTTTTTT. This translates into CASSSGTANTGELFF.

The rearrangement uses TRBV29-1 and TRBJ2-1; D might be TRBD2 (6 bases). Germline loops: CDR1 SQVTM, CDR2 ANQGSEA. The CDR3 loop spans 19 amino acids. The V gene lost 5 bases and the J gene lost 0 bases, with 26 bases spanning the gap. The CDR3 DNA sequence: TGCAGCGTTCGGCGGGGTGTGAACTATCCTGCGGGCTCCTACAATGAGCAGTTCTTC. This codes for CSVRRGVNYPAGSYNEQFF.

The chain combines TRBV6-1 with TRBJ2-7, with D possibly being TRBD1 (5 bases). CDR3 size: 14 residues. Trimming pared 5 bases from V and 1 base from J, leaving 12 bases between. Germline V lookup: CDR1 MNHNS, CDR2 SASEGT. The CDR3 nucleotides are TGTGCCAGCAGTCCCCGACAGAATTCCTACGAGCAGTACTTC. Its translation: CASSPRQNSYEQYF.

The CDR3 spells CASSPLAGDYEQYF. Written as DNA, the CDR3 is TGTGCCAGCAGTCCTCTGGCCGGCGACTACGAGCAGTACTTC. The chain employs TRBV27 and TRBJ2-7; D not resolved. V gave up 5 bases and J gave up 3 bases, with 14 bases separating them. From germline, CDR1 is MNHEY and CDR2 SMNVEV (reference sequence). There are 14 residues in the CDR3.

The genes are TRBV30 and TRBJ2-6; possible D gene TRBD2, 5 bases. The CDR3 is 13 residues long. The germline V gene has CDR1 GTSNPN and CDR2 SVGIG (reference sequence). Between the trimmed V and J ends, which lost 5 bases and 4 bases, there was a span of 9 bases. This CDR3 reads CAWGLSGANVLTF. The CDR3 DNA reads TGTGCCTGGGGACTCTCGGGGGCCAACGTCCTGACTTTC. Looking up the rest from reference TRBV30 and TRBJ2-6 gives the full variable domain: SQTIHQWPATLVQPVGSPLSLECTVEGTSNPNLYWYRQAAGRGLQLLFYSVGIGQISSEVPQNLSASRPQDRQFILSSKKLLLSDSGFYLCAWGLSGANVLTFGAGSRLTVL.

The rearrangement uses TRBV5-1 and TRBJ1-1; D is possibly TRBD1 (5 bases). The V gene lost 0 bases and the J gene lost 1 base, with 10 bases spanning the gap. CDR1 and CDR2 (germline): SGHRS, YFSETQ. The CDR3 extends over 15 amino acids. The CDR3 DNA is TGCGCCAGCAGCTTGGTTGGACACACGAACACTGAAGCTTTCTTT. It specifies CASSLVGHTNTEAFF.

This clone was found once. The chain combines TRBV7-9 with TRBJ2-1, with TRBD1 matching 7 bases. There are 15 residues in the CDR3. Germline V gene data show CDR1 as SEHNR and CDR2 as FQNEAQ (reference sequence). The trim removed 2 bases at V and 6 bases at J, leaving 7 bases unmatched. CDR3 nucleotide sequence: TGTGCCAGCAGCTTAACGGAGGCAGGGGGCAATGAGCAGTTCTTC. This encodes CASSLTEAGGNEQFF.

Regarding this clone: Other nucleotide sequences in the sample specify the same CDR3. The chain links TRBV28 to TRBJ1-5, with D hard to call. The CDR3 is made up of 15 amino acids. Germline V gene data show CDR1 as MDHEN and CDR2 as SYDVKM. Trimming shortened V by 5 bases and J by 1 base, and 12 bases separated the two germline ends. Here the CDR3 DNA reads TGTGCCAGCAGTCTAGGTGGCGGGAGCAATCAGCCCCAGCATTTT. Amino acids: CASSLGGGSNQPQHF.

The chain has TRBV19 and TRBJ2-5, with a tentative D call TRBD2 (6 bases). The germline V gene has CDR1 LNHDA and CDR2 SQIVND (reference sequence). The CDR3 sequence is 14 residues long. With 8 bases removed from V and 2 bases from J, the gap between germline ends came to 15 bases. CDR3 coding DNA: TGTGCCAGTGCTACGGGGAGGTCGCAAGAGACCCAGTACTTC. Translating gives CASATGRSQETQYF. The complete variable domain, with remaining parts taken from reference TRBV19 and TRBJ2-5, reads DGGITQSPKYLFRKEGQNVTLSCEQNLNHDAMYWYRQDPGQGLRLIYYSQIVNDFQKGDIAEGYSVSREKKESFPLTVTSAQKNPTAFYLCASATGRSQETQYFGPGTRLLVL.

V usage is TRBV27 and J usage is TRBJ2-4, with a weak D call TRBD2 (5 bases). V lost 4 bases and J 4 bases, leaving 17 bases between the germline ends. Germline V gene lookup returns CDR1 MNHEY and CDR2 SMNVEV (reference sequence). The CDR3 runs to 16 residues. The CDR3, as DNA: TGTGCCAGCAGTTCCCGGGGTGTGAGGGAGAAAAACATTCAGTACTTC. Translated: CASSSRGVREKNIQYF.

This chain links TRBV6-5 with TRBJ1-4, with 7 positions matching TRBD1. The ends lost 5 bases at V and 4 bases at J; junction bases unmatched: 7. CDR3 length: 15 amino acids. The germline V gene has CDR1 MNHEY and CDR2 SVGAGI. The CDR3 DNA reads TGTGCCAGCAGTCCTTGGACAGGCCGTAATGAAAAACTGTTTTTT. Translation gives CASSPWTGRNEKLFF.

This clone was detected only a few times. This chain uses TRBV29-1 with TRBJ1-1, with TRBD1 matching 10 bases. Germline assignment: CDR1 SQVTM and CDR2 ANQGSEA. This CDR3 contains 14 residues. J lost 4 bases, V lost 3 bases, and 5 bases had no gene match. In DNA form, the CDR3 reads TGCAGCGTTGAGCCGGGACAGGGGATCACTGAAGCTTTCTTT. This translates into CSVEPGQGITEAFF.

J is TRBJ2-3 and V is TRBV5-6, with TRBD1 as a possible D gene (7 bases). The CDR3 is made up of 15 amino acids. CDR1 is SGHDT and CDR2 is YYEEEE in the germline V gene. With 2 bases removed from V and 7 bases from J, the gap between germline ends came to 17 bases. The CDR3 protein is CASSFVQGGENTQYF. DNA for the CDR3: TGTGCCAGCAGCTTTGTTCAGGGGGGAGAGAATACGCAGTATTTT. The whole variable domain, remainder taken from reference TRBV5-6 and TRBJ2-3, is DAGVTQSPTHLIKTRGQQVTLRCSPKSGHDTVSWYQQALGQGPQFIFQYYEEEERQRGNFPDRFSGHQFPNYSSELNVNALLLGDSALYLCASSFVQGGENTQYFGPGTRLTVL.

The rearrangement links TRBV6-1 to TRBJ2-1; possible D gene TRBD1, 5 bases. Trimming left V 4 bases short and J 9 bases short, with 16 bases between. From germline, CDR1 is MNHNS and CDR2 SASEGT. This CDR3 comprises 14 residues. CDR3 sequence reads: CASSGQRQFREQFF. In DNA, the CDR3 is TGTGCCAGCAGTGGGCAACGACAGTTCCGTGAGCAGTTCTTC.

V usage is TRBV9 and J usage is TRBJ2-1; the match to TRBD2 covers 9 bases. The CDR3 is 15 amino acids. Germline V gene lookup returns CDR1 SGDLS and CDR2 YYNGEE. Trimming cost V 3 bases and J 3 bases; bases outside gene matches: 4. CDR3 in amino acids: CASSESGGIYNEQFF. The CDR3 nucleotides are TGTGCCAGCAGCGAGAGCGGGGGGATCTACAATGAGCAGTTCTTC.

In its sample, this clone was seen a few times. This chain connects TRBV27 to TRBJ2-2; the match to TRBD2 covers 8 bases. CDR1 is MNHEY, CDR2 SMNVEV, per germline (reference sequence). Trimming took 5 bases from V and 2 from J; bases not matched to a gene: 4. The CDR3 has 15 residues. The CDR3 here is CASSLLAANTGELFF. The CDR3 DNA is TGTGCCAGCAGTCTACTAGCGGCCAACACCGGGGAGCTGTTTTTT.

The chain joins TRBV5-1 to TRBJ1-3; TRBD1 matches at 8 bases. CDR1 and CDR2 (germline): SGHRS, YFSETQ. This CDR3 region has 17 residues. V was pared by 3 bases and J by 4 bases, with 12 bases of the junction left unmatched. This CDR3 reads CASSSGRTGIVGNTIYF. DNA of the CDR3: TGCGCCAGCAGCTCTGGTCGGACAGGGATCGTCGGAAACACCATATATTTT.